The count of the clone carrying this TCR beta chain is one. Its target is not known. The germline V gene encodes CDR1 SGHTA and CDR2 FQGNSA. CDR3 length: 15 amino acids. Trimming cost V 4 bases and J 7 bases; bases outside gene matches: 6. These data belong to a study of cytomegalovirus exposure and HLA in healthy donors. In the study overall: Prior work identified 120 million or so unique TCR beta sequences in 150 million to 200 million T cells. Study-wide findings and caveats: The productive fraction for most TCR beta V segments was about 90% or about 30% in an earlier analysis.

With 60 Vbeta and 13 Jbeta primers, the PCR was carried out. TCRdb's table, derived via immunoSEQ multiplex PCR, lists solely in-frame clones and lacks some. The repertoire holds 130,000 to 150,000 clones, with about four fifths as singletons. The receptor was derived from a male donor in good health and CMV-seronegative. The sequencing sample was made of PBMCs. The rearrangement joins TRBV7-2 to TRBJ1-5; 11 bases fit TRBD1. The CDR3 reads CASSSGTGGRQPQHF. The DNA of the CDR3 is TGTGCCAGCAGCTCTGGGACAGGGGGTCGCCAGCCCCAGCATTTT.